The clone carrying this TCR beta chain has a single count. This entry comes from a study of cytomegalovirus exposure and HLA in healthy donors. This PCR relied on a set of 60 Vbeta primers and 13 Jbeta primers. This table comes from immunoSEQ multiplex PCR, and its TCRdb copy is limited to in-frame clones, with some not included. Among tens of thousands of clones, over 60% were seen once, and the ten largest hold roughly 21%. Germline-derived CDR1 and CDR2 are SEHNR and FQNEAQ (reference sequence). CDR3 length: 17 residues. The V end lost 5 bases, the J end lost 1 base, and 20 bases lay between the germline ends.

The V gene is TRBV7-9, the J gene TRBJ1-1, with D maybe TRBD1 (5 bases). The TCR originated in a woman between 50 and 59 years old in good health and CMV-seropositive. What was sequenced was PBMCs. For the CDR3, the DNA is TGTGCCAGCAGCCCCCTCGAGGGGAGGGGTTCGAACACTGAAGCTTTCTTT. Translating gives CASSPLEGRGSNTEAFF. The full variable domain, its missing parts supplied by reference TRBV7-9 and TRBJ1-1, is DTGVSQNPRHKITKRGQNVTFRCDPISEHNRLYWYRQTLGQGPEFLTYFQNEAQLEKSRLLSDRFSAERPKGSFSTLEIQRTEQGDSAMYLCASSPLEGRGSNTEAFFGQGTRLTVV.